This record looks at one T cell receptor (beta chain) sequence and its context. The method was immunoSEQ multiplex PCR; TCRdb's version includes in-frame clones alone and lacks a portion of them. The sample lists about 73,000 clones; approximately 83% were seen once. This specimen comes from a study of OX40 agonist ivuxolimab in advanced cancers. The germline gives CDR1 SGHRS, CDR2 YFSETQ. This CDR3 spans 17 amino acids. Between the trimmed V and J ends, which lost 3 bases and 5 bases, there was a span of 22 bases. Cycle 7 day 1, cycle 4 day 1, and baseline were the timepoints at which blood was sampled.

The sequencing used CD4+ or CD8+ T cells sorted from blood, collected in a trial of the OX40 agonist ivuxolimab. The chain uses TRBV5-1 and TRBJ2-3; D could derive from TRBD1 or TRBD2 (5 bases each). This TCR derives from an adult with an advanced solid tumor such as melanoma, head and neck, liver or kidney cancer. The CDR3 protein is CASSSPGGVRAEDTQYF. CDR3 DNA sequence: TGCGCCAGCAGCTCGCCCGGAGGTGTCAGGGCAGAAGATACGCAGTATTTT.